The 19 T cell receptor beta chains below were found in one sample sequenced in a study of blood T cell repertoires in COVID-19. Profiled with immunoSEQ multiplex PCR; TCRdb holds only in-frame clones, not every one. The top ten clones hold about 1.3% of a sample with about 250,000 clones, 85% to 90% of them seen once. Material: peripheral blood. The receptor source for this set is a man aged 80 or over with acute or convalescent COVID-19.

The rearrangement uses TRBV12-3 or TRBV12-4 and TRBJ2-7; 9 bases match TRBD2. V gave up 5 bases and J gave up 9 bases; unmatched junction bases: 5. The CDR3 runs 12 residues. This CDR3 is CASSLLSGRQYF. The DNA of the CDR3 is TGTGCCAGCAGTCTCCTTAGCGGGAGGCAGTACTTC.

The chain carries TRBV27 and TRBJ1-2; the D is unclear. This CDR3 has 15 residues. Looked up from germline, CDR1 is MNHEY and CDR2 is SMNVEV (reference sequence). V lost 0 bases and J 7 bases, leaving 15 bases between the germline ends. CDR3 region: CASSLSVTGGSGYTF. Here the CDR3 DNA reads TGTGCCAGCAGTTTATCCGTTACGGGAGGCTCTGGCTACACCTTC.

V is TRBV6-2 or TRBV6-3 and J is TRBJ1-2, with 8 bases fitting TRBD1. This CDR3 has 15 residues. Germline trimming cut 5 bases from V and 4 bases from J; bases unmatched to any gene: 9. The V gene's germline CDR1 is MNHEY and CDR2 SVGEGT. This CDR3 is CASSQRDRPTYGYTF. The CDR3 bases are TGTGCCAGCAGTCAAAGGGACAGGCCCACCTATGGCTACACCTTC.

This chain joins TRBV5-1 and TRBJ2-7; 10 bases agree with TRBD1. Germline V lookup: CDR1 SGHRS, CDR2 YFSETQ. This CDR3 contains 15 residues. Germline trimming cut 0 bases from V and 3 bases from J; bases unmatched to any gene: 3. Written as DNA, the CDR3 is TGCGCCAGCAGCTTGGGGACAGGGGGTATCTACGAGCAGTACTTC. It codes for CASSLGTGGIYEQYF.

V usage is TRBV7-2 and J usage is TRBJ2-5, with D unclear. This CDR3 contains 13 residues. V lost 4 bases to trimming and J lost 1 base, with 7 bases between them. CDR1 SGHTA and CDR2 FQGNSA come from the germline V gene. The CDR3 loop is CASSSYTQETQYF. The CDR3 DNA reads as TGTGCCAGCAGCTCATACACCCAAGAGACCCAGTACTTC.

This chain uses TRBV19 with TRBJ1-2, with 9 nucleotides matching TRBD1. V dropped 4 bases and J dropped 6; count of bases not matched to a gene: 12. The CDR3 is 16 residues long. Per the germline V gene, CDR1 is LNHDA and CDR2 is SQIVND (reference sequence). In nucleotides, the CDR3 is TGTGCCAGTAGTAGCTATGGGACAGGGTATAAGGATGGCTACACCTTC. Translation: CASSSYGTGYKDGYTF.

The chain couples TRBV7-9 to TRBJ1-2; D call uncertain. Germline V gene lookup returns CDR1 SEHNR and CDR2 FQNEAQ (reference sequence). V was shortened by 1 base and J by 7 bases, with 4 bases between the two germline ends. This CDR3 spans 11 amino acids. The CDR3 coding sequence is TGTGCCAGCAGCTTAGGAGGTGGCTACACCTTC. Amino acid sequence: CASSLGGGYTF.

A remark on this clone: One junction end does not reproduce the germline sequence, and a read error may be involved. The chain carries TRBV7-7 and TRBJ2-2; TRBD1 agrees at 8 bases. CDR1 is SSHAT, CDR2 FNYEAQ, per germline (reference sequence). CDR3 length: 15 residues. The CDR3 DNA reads TGTGCTAGCAGTTTTGGGACAGGAGGGACCGGGGAGCTGTTTTTT. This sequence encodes CASSFGTGGTGELFF. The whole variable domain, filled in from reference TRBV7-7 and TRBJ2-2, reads GAGVSQSPRYKVTKRGQDVTLRCDPISSHATLYWYQQALGQGPEFLTYFNYEAQPDKSGLPSDRFSAERPEGSISTLTIQRTEQRDSAMYRCASSFGTGGTGELFFGEGSRLTVL.

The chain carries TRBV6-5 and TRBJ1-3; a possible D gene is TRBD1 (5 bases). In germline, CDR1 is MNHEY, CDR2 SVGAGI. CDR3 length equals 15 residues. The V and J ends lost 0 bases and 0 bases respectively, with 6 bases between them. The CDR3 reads CASSYSQVSGNTIYF. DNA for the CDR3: TGTGCCAGCAGTTACTCACAGGTCTCTGGAAACACCATATATTTT.

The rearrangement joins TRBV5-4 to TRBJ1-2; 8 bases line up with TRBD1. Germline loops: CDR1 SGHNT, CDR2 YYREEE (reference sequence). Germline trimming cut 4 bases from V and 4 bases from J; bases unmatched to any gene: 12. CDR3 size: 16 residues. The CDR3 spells CASSGSGTGTRYGYTF. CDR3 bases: TGTGCCAGCAGCGGATCCGGGACAGGTACTCGCTATGGCTACACCTTC.

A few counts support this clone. CDR3 coding DNA: TGTGCCAGCAGCCCCTCCCACGGTTCACCCCTCCACTTT. Translating it yields CASSPSHGSPLHF. This chain links TRBV4-2 with TRBJ1-6, with D hard to call. Germline CDR1 is LGHNA and CDR2 is YNFKEQ. The CDR3 has 13 residues. Between the trimmed V and J ends, which lost 4 bases and 9 bases, there was a span of 10 bases.

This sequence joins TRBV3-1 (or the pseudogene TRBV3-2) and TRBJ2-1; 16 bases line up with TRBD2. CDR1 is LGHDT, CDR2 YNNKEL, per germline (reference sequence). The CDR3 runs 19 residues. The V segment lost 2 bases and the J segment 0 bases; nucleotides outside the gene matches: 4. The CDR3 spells CASSQLGLAGGRSYNEQFF. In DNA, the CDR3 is TGTGCCAGCAGCCAATTGGGACTAGCGGGGGGGCGCTCCTACAATGAGCAGTTCTTC.

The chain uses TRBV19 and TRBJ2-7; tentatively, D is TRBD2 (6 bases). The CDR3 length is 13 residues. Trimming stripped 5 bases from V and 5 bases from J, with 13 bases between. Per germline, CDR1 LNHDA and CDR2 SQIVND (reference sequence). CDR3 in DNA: TGTGCCAGTAGTGGGGGGAGTCCTAACGAGCAGTACTTC. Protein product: CASSGGSPNEQYF.

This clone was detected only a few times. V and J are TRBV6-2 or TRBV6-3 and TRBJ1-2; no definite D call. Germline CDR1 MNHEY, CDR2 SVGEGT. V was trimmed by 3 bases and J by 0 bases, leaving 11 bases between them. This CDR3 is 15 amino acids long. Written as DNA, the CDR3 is TGTGCCAGCAGTTATAACGTAGAAGCTAACTATGGCTACACCTTC. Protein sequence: CASSYNVEANYGYTF.

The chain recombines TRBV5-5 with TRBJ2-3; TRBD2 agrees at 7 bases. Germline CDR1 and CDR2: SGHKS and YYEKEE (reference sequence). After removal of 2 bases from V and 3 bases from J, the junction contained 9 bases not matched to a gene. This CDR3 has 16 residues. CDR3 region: CASSFRGLVQTDTQYF. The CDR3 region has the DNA TGTGCCAGCAGCTTCCGAGGACTAGTTCAAACAGATACGCAGTATTTT.

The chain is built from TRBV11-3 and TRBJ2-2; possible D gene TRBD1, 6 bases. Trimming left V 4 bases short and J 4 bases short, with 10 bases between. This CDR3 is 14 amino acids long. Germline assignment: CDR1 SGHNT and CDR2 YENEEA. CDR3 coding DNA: TGTGCCAGCAGCTCTGGACAGAGCACCGGGGAGCTGTTTTTT. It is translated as CASSSGQSTGELFF.

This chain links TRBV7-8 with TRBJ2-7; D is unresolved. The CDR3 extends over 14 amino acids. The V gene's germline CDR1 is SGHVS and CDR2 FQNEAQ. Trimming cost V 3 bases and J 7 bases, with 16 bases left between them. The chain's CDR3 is CASSFRPDGREQYF. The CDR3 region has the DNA TGTGCCAGCAGCTTCAGGCCCGATGGCCGGGAGCAGTACTTC.

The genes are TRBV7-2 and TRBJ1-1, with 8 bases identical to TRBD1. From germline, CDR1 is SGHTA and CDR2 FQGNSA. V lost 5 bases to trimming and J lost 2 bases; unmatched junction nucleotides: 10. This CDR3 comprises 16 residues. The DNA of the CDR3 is TGTGCCAGCAGCAGACAGGGGTCGGGAAAAAACACTGAAGCTTTCTTT. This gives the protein CASSRQGSGKNTEAFF.

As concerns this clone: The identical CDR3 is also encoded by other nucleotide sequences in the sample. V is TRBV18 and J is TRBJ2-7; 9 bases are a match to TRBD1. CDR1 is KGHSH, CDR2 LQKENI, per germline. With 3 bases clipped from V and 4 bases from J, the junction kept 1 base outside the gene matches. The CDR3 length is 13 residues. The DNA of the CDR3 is TGTGCCAGCTCACCCGGGACAGGGTACGAGCAGTACTTC. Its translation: CASSPGTGYEQYF.